The 15 T cell receptor beta chains below all came from one sample that was sequenced in a study of T cell responses to AZD1222 COVID-19 vaccine. Assay: immunoSEQ multiplex PCR; the TCRdb copy retains only in-frame clones and omits some. The sample carries some 130,000 clones, roughly nine tenths recorded once. The sample in question was peripheral blood, obtained on day 0 of AZD1222 vaccination. These receptors all come from an adult in good health.

The chain carries TRBV27 and TRBJ1-4; a possible D gene is TRBD1 (6 bases). Trimming removed 3 bases at V and 7 bases at J, with 12 bases between. CDR3 size: 14 residues. In germline, CDR1 is MNHEY, CDR2 SMNVEV (reference sequence). Here the CDR3 reads CASSLGGAREKLFF. The CDR3 bases are TGTGCCAGCAGTTTGGGGGGGGCGCGTGAAAAACTGTTTTTT. Complete variable domain (other parts from reference TRBV27 and TRBJ1-4): EAQVTQNPRYLITVTGKKLTVTCSQNMNHEYMSWYRQDPGLGLRQIYYSMNVEVTDKGDVPEGYKVSRKEKRNFPLILESPSPNQTSLYFCASSLGGAREKLFFGSGTQLSVL.

CDR3 residues: CASSEWRQGAWNEQFF. DNA of the CDR3: TGTGCCAGCAGTGAATGGAGACAGGGGGCTTGGAATGAGCAGTTCTTC. The chain couples TRBV25-1 to TRBJ2-1; the match to TRBD1 covers 10 bases. V was pared by 1 base and J by 7 bases, with 7 bases of the junction left unmatched. There are 16 residues in the CDR3. The germline V gene has CDR1 MGHDK and CDR2 SYGVNS.

The chain is built from TRBV5-6 and TRBJ1-2, with D unclear. CDR1 and CDR2 (germline): SGHDT, YYEEEE. The CDR3 spans 13 residues. V was shortened by 0 bases and J by 7 bases, with 10 bases between the two germline ends. CDR3 sequence (DNA): TGTGCCAGCAGCTTGGGGCAGGTCCCTGGCTACACCTTC. This gives the protein CASSLGQVPGYTF.

The CDR3 DNA reads as TGTGCCAGCAGTGAGTCTAGGTTGGCCCTGAACACTGAAGCTTTCTTT. As protein: CASSESRLALNTEAFF. This sequence joins TRBV25-1 and TRBJ1-1; unclear D gene. This CDR3 spans 16 amino acids. V was clipped by 3 bases and J by 0 bases, with 14 bases between them. Per the germline V gene, CDR1 is MGHDK and CDR2 is SYGVNS.

This clone was seen a single time. The CDR3 DNA sequence: TGTGCCAGCATAGGCGAAGATTACGAGCAGTACTTC. This sequence encodes CASIGEDYEQYF. J is TRBJ2-7 and V is TRBV6-5; D gene unclear. V lost 7 bases and J 4 bases, leaving 11 bases between the germline ends. The CDR3 spans 12 residues. Germline V gene sequence: CDR1 MNHEY, CDR2 SVGAGI.

The gene calls are TRBV19 and TRBJ1-1; D may be TRBD1 (6 bases). V lost 5 bases and J lost 0, with 16 bases in between. The CDR3 is 16 amino acids. Germline V gene lookup returns CDR1 LNHDA and CDR2 SQIVND (reference sequence). CDR3 DNA sequence: TGTGCCAGTAGTCCGCGAAGACAGGAAATGAACACTGAAGCTTTCTTT. As protein: CASSPRRQEMNTEAFF.

This sequence joins TRBV24-1 and TRBJ2-5, with a possible D match to TRBD1 (6 bases). The V end was cut by 2 bases, the J end by 5 bases, with 11 bases between. Germline V gene data show CDR1 as KGHDR and CDR2 as SFDVKD. The CDR3 totals 14 residues. CDR3 in amino acids: CATSDSGTRETQYF. The CDR3 region has the DNA TGTGCCACCAGTGATTCCGGGACACGGGAGACCCAGTACTTC.

The chain employs TRBV27 and TRBJ2-3; no clear D gene. This CDR3 is 12 amino acids long. V dropped 3 bases and J dropped 0 bases, with 1 base sitting between them. Per the germline V gene, CDR1 is MNHEY and CDR2 is SMNVEV (reference sequence). The CDR3 region is CASSFSTDTQYF. DNA of the CDR3: TGTGCCAGCAGTTTTAGCACAGATACGCAGTATTTT.

The V call is TRBV15, the J call TRBJ1-2, with D possibly matching TRBD1 (6 bases). V gave up 5 bases and J gave up 3 bases, with 13 bases separating them. This CDR3 has 14 amino acids. Germline CDR1 and CDR2: LNHNV and YYDKDF (reference sequence). CDR3 nucleotide sequence: TGTGCCACCAGCGTTACCGGGGGCCACTATGGCTACACCTTC. Translating gives CATSVTGGHYGYTF. Supplemented by reference TRBV15 and TRBJ1-2, the full variable domain reads DAMVIQNPRYQVTQFGKPVTLSCSQTLNHNVMYWYQQKSSQAPKLLFHYYDKDFNNEADTPDNFQSRRPNTSFCFLDIRSPGLGDTAMYLCATSVTGGHYGYTFGSGTRLTVV.

V usage is TRBV4-1 and J usage is TRBJ1-1; no reliable D call. Trimming took off 4 bases at V and 3 bases at J, with 9 bases between the two ends. This CDR3 has 13 residues. Germline CDR1 and CDR2: MGHRA and YSYEKL. CDR3 residues: CASSLRPDTEAFF. CDR3 nucleotide sequence: TGCGCCAGCAGCCTCAGACCAGACACTGAAGCTTTCTTT.

The chain employs TRBV13 and TRBJ1-2, with a possible D match to TRBD1 (5 bases). Trimming removed 5 bases at V and 4 bases at J, with 17 bases between. Germline loops: CDR1 PRHDT, CDR2 FYEKMQ (reference sequence). The CDR3 sequence is 15 residues long. The CDR3 loop is CASSLTGGWSYGYTF. The CDR3 DNA reads as TGTGCCAGCAGCCTAACGGGGGGGTGGTCCTATGGCTACACCTTC.

This CDR3 is CASSLAGRRGFPYNEQFF. CDR3 bases: TGCGCCAGCAGCTTGGCCGGGCGTAGAGGGTTCCCCTACAATGAGCAGTTCTTC. The V gene is TRBV5-1, the J gene TRBJ2-1; the D gene is possibly TRBD2 (5 bases). The CDR3 sequence is 18 residues long. Trimming removed 0 bases from V and 2 bases from J, with 18 bases in between. Germline V gives CDR1 SGHRS, CDR2 YFSETQ. The whole variable domain, remainder taken from reference TRBV5-1 and TRBJ2-1, is KAGVTQTPRYLIKTRGQQVTLSCSPISGHRSVSWYQQTPGQGLQFLFEYFSETQRNKGNFPGRFSGRQFSNSRSEMNVSTLELGDSALYLCASSLAGRRGFPYNEQFFGPGTRLTVL.

The chain carries TRBV3-1 (or the pseudogene TRBV3-2) and TRBJ1-1; possibly TRBD1 for D (5 bases). Germline V CDR1 and CDR2: LGHDT, YNNKEL (reference sequence). CDR3 length: 16 residues. V lost 8 bases to trimming and J lost 1 base, with 20 bases between them. CDR3 sequence: CASAWSVGRGNTEAFF. The DNA for the CDR3 is TGTGCCAGCGCGTGGTCAGTGGGGCGGGGGAACACTGAAGCTTTCTTT.

The chain is built from TRBV6-5 and TRBJ1-3; possibly TRBD1 for D (5 bases). The CDR3 runs to 12 residues. Germline CDR1 MNHEY, CDR2 SVGAGI. V was trimmed by 11 bases and J by 3 bases, leaving 11 bases between them. The CDR3 DNA sequence: TGTGCCTCCCGGGGGGGTGGAAACACCATATATTTT. It specifies CASRGGGNTIYF.

This chain uses TRBV7-9 with TRBJ1-2, with 7 positions matching TRBD1. This CDR3 contains 14 residues. With 4 bases clipped from V and 8 bases from J, the junction kept 10 bases outside the gene matches. From germline, CDR1 is SEHNR and CDR2 FQNEAQ (reference sequence). The CDR3 loop is CASSSTGTEGGYTF. CDR3 DNA: TGTGCCAGCAGCTCTACCGGGACAGAGGGGGGCTACACCTTC.